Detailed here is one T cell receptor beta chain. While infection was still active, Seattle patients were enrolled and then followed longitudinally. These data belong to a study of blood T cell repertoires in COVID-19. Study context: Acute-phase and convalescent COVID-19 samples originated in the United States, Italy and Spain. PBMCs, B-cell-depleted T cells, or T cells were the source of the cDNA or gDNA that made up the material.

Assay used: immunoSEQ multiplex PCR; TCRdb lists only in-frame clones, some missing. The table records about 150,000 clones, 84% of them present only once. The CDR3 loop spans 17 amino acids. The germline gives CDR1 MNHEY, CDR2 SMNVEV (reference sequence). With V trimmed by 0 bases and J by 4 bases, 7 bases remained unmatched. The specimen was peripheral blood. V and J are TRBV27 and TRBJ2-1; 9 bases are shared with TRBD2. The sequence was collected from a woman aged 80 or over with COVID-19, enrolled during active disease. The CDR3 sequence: CASSLSSSGTFYNEQFF. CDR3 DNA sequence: TGTGCCAGCAGTTTATCGTCTAGCGGGACCTTTTACAATGAGCAGTTCTTC.